This T cell receptor (beta chain) was recovered during a study of T cell changes during pregnancy in multiple sclerosis. The germline gives CDR1 LNHNV, CDR2 YYDKDF (reference sequence). The CDR3 sequence is 13 residues long. V lost 7 bases and J 6 bases, leaving 15 bases between the germline ends. The count of this clone is one. The method was immunoSEQ multiplex PCR; TCRdb's version includes in-frame clones alone and lacks a portion of them. This sample has around 50,000 clones; about nine tenths occur once, and the top ten carry 0.45% to 0.5%. The clonotype comes from a female donor with multiple sclerosis, enrolled in a pregnancy study. The sample in question was CD4+ T cells from peripheral blood mononuclear cells, obtained in the third trimester of pregnancy. The chain links TRBV15 to TRBJ1-2; D ambiguous. CDR3 sequence (DNA): TGTGCCACCACCGAGGGCAGGAAGAATGGCTACACCTTC. Translating it yields CATTEGRKNGYTF.